The rows below give T cell receptor beta chains drawn from one sample of a study of T cells expressing NK-cell markers. From the 5' RACE reads, TCRdb lists one entry per CDR3 protein and no DNA. This listing includes about 460,000 distinct CDR3 sequences. Sequencing input: blood T cells: a sorted CD56 or NKG2C T cell subset, CD4+ or CD8+ T cells, or bulk PBMC T cells (not recorded which). The receptors were gathered from a woman aged 45-65 years in good health. The CDR3 runs from the conserved cysteine through the conserved F or W.

TRBV27	TRBJ2-2	CASSFVGLVSGGELFF
TRBV12-5	TRBJ2-2	CASGKAANTGELFF
TRBV19	TRBJ1-5	CASSSPGSLSNQPQHF
TRBV6-2/TRBV6-3	TRBJ2-1	CASSYRAGGPDNEQFF
TRBV30	TRBJ2-1	CAWTGLAGENEQFF
TRBV9	TRBJ2-5	CASSTRPGTEETQYF
TRBV27	TRBJ2-7	CASSRLAGNYEQYF
TRBV7-9	TRBJ1-5	CASSSLQGNQPQHF
TRBV21-1	TRBJ2-4	CASSKGLLLAKNIQYF
TRBV12-3/TRBV12-4	TRBJ2-7	CASSLNPVGVNEQYF
TRBV12-3/TRBV12-4	TRBJ1-2	CASSLTTGSYGYTF
TRBV3-1	TRBJ1-1	CASSQAPGTEAFF
TRBV7-6	TRBJ1-3	CASSLAGTDSGNTIYF
TRBV2	TRBJ1-5	CASSDRANQPQHF
TRBV4-1	TRBJ2-7	CASSRLRGYEQYF
TRBV5-1	TRBJ2-2	CASSGGPRQLTGELFF
TRBV5-1	TRBJ2-4	CASSSAGAKNIQYF
TRBV7-7	TRBJ2-1	CASSILGRSEQFF
TRBV20-1	TRBJ2-1	CSVRTGTSYNEQFF
TRBV5-1	TRBJ2-3	CASRREGRLGTDTQYF
TRBV6-5	TRBJ2-5	CASSYGRGPQETQYF
TRBV5-1	TRBJ2-7	CASSLGSGSPEQYF
TRBV6-5	TRBJ2-1	CASSYSGLANNEQFF
TRBV9	TRBJ2-4	CASSVGLAGGNIQYF
TRBV20-1	TRBJ2-7	CSAGRTSGSYEQYF
TRBV6-1	TRBJ1-2	CASSGESYGYTF
TRBV5-1	TRBJ2-5	CASSAGGGGFETQYF
TRBV9	TRBJ2-3	CASSVGPGTSRTDTQYF
TRBV25-1	TRBJ2-3	CASSGAGVLDTQYF
TRBV7-9	TRBJ2-3	CANKDGTSRGNTQYF
TRBV18	TRBJ1-1	CASSPAENTEAFF
TRBV24-1	TRBJ2-2	CATSERATGELFF
TRBV12-3/TRBV12-4	TRBJ2-1	CASEMTSGSNEQFF
TRBV3-1	TRBJ2-1	CASSQLARVEQFF
TRBV12-3/TRBV12-4	TRBJ1-2	CASSLARGFGYTF
TRBV11-3	TRBJ2-3	CASSSRQGAQDTQYF
TRBV19	TRBJ2-1	CASSIGGRLAGFNEQFF
TRBV11-2	TRBJ2-1	CASRRPGTHYNEQFF
TRBV5-5	TRBJ2-1	CATQSSGTYNEQFF
TRBV7-9	TRBJ2-1	CASSYLAGGLNNEQFF
TRBV6-4	TRBJ1-1	CASQKGAGTEAFF
TRBV12-3/TRBV12-4	TRBJ2-1	CASRGTSDYNEQFF
TRBV20-1	TRBJ2-7	CSARDPWGTVTYEQYF
TRBV19	TRBJ2-5	CASSIGTSLGETQYF
TRBV28	TRBJ2-6	CASTTQGPGANVLTF
TRBV4-1	TRBJ1-2	CASSQEGAASGYGYTF
TRBV10-1	TRBJ2-2	CASSGPVVGELFF
TRBV20-1	TRBJ2-3	CSALKREADTQYF
TRBV10-2	TRBJ2-5	CASSALAGPQETQYF
TRBV24-1	TRBJ2-1	CATSDLRYEQFF